The 27 T cell receptor beta chains in this list originate from one sample, sequenced in a study of T cell clonotyping in hematopoietic cell transplantation. Sequencing was performed with immunoSEQ multiplex PCR; in TCRdb, only in-frame clones are kept and a portion is missing. The sample has approximately 6,100 clones, 32% seen once. This specimen was peripheral blood mononuclear cells, taken 30 days after allogeneic stem cell transplant. The receptors shown here come from a female patient aged 45-60 years who had an allogeneic stem cell transplant from an unrelated donor, so the T cells may come from the graft donor. Some clones in this sample may be carry-over from other donors' samples.

This clone has more than one count but fewer than ten. This sequence joins TRBV19 and TRBJ2-7; 7 bases line up with TRBD1. Germline CDR1 is LNHDA and CDR2 is SQIVND (reference sequence). The CDR3 is made up of 12 amino acids. V shed 10 bases, J shed 0 bases, and the junction held 3 bases outside the gene matches. This chain's CDR3 is CATGTASYEQYF. The CDR3 coding sequence is TGTGCCACGGGGACAGCCTCCTACGAGCAGTACTTC.

This clone came up a few times. This chain connects TRBV6-5 to TRBJ2-7, with 7 bases lining up with TRBD2. Germline CDR1 is MNHEY and CDR2 is SVGAGI. This CDR3 contains 15 residues. The J segment lost 2 bases and the V segment lost 2 bases, leaving 6 bases of the junction unmatched. For the CDR3, the DNA is TGTGCCAGCAGTTACAGAAGGGAGGGCACCTACGAGCAGTACTTC. Its protein is CASSYRREGTYEQYF.

This clone was picked up a small number of times. This chain's CDR3 is CAWAFAGYEQYF. As DNA, the CDR3 is TGTGCCTGGGCTTTCGCCGGCTACGAGCAGTACTTC. The rearrangement joins TRBV30 to TRBJ2-7; no clear D. The CDR3 is 12 amino acids. The germline V gene encodes CDR1 GTSNPN and CDR2 SVGIG (reference sequence). Trimming removed 5 bases at V and 3 bases at J, with 11 bases between.

This clone came up a few times. The CDR3: CASKSAGGSYEQYF. The DNA for the CDR3 is TGTGCCAGCAAGTCAGCGGGAGGCTCCTACGAGCAGTACTTC. The J gene is TRBJ2-7, the V gene TRBV28; 9 bases line up with TRBD2. The length of the CDR3 is 14 residues. After removal of 7 bases from V and 0 bases from J, the junction contained 4 bases not matched to a gene. Germline loops: CDR1 MDHEN, CDR2 SYDVKM.

In its sample, this clone was seen a few times. The CDR3: CARSLVRTGNEQYF. In DNA, the CDR3 is TGTGCCAGAAGCTTGGTGAGGACAGGGAACGAGCAGTACTTC. The rearrangement uses TRBV5-3 and TRBJ2-7, with TRBD1 matching over 8 bases. TRBV5-3 is known as an ORF, though its function is uncertain. Trimming removed 0 bases from V and 5 bases from J; junction bases left unmatched: 4. The CDR3 contains 14 residues.

This clone has only a few counts. The V and J genes are TRBV27 and TRBJ2-7, with unresolved D. Looked up from germline, CDR1 is MNHEY and CDR2 is SMNVEV (reference sequence). V was cut by 4 bases and J by 4 bases, with 8 bases left in between. This CDR3 comprises 12 residues. CDR3 nucleotide sequence: TGTGCCAGCAGTTCGGTAGGGTACGAGCAGTACTTC. This sequence encodes CASSSVGYEQYF.

This clone was seen only a few times. The chain carries TRBV25-1 and TRBJ2-3; perhaps TRBD1 as D (5 bases). The germline V gene encodes CDR1 MGHDK and CDR2 SYGVNS. The CDR3 has 16 amino acids. V shed 2 bases and J shed 0 bases, with 12 bases lying between them. The CDR3 sequence: CASSEDKGVSTDTQYF. The CDR3 nucleotides read TGTGCCAGCAGTGAAGATAAAGGGGTTAGCACAGATACGCAGTATTTT.

The chain links TRBV25-1 to TRBJ2-5, with unresolved D. The DNA end is more similar to TRBJ2-7, so the J call may be wrong. Germline CDR1 reads MGHDK; CDR2 reads SYGVNS. This CDR3 is built from 11 residues. CDR3 coding DNA: TGTGCCAGCAGTCGGTTGTACGAGCAGTACTTC. Amino acid sequence: CASSRLYEQYF.

This clone was counted once. The rearrangement links TRBV6-5 to TRBJ2-7; D unclear. The CDR3 is made up of 14 amino acids. Germline-derived CDR1 and CDR2 are MNHEY and SVGAGI. V was trimmed by 5 bases and J by 4 bases, leaving 15 bases between them. The CDR3 sequence: CASSDVGTAYEQYF. For the CDR3, the DNA is TGTGCCAGCAGTGATGTCGGCACAGCTTACGAGCAGTACTTC.

This chain joins TRBV29-1 and TRBJ2-7, with D possibly being TRBD2 (5 bases). CDR1 SQVTM and CDR2 ANQGSEA come from the germline V gene. This CDR3 contains 12 residues. Trimming removed 7 bases at V and 7 bases at J, with 17 bases between. CDR3 loop: CSERTLTGEQYF. The CDR3 region has the DNA TGCAGCGAGAGGACTTTAACTGGTGAGCAGTACTTC.

This clone was seen a few times. The genes are TRBV28 and TRBJ2-5; D is uncertain. The CDR3 totals 13 residues. V was pared by 1 base and J by 7 bases, with 10 bases between. CDR1 MDHEN and CDR2 SYDVKM come from the germline V gene. CDR3 sequence reads: CASSLLQTGTQYF. CDR3 coding DNA: TGTGCCAGCAGTTTATTGCAGACCGGGACCCAGTACTTC.

J is TRBJ1-6 and V is TRBV5-1, with TRBD1 as a possible D gene (5 bases). CDR1 SGHRS and CDR2 YFSETQ come from the germline V gene. The CDR3 runs to 13 residues. V was trimmed by 2 bases and J by 8 bases, leaving 8 bases between them. The CDR3 sequence: CASSLTGDSPLHF. CDR3 nucleotides: TGCGCCAGCAGCTTAACAGGAGATTCACCCCTCCACTTT.

This clone was counted only a few times. V and J are TRBV5-6 and TRBJ2-1, with unresolved D. V was cut by 0 bases and J by 0 bases, with 10 bases left in between. The CDR3 loop spans 16 amino acids. Germline values: CDR1 SGHDT, CDR2 YYEEEE. CDR3 coding DNA: TGTGCCAGCAGCTTGGGGCCGGTAAACTCCTACAATGAGCAGTTCTTC. It yields the protein CASSLGPVNSYNEQFF.

This sequence joins TRBV30 and TRBJ2-7; tentative D call: TRBD2 (5 bases). CDR3 length: 17 residues. V was pared by 2 bases and J by 7 bases, with 27 bases between. In germline, CDR1 is GTSNPN, CDR2 SVGIG (reference sequence). CDR3 bases: TGTGCCTGGAGTATAGCGCGCGTTCGGGGATTTGCGGTGGAGCAGTACTTC. Its protein product is CAWSIARVRGFAVEQYF.

This chain joins TRBV30 and TRBJ2-5; D gene unclear. CDR1 and CDR2 from the germline V gene are GTSNPN and SVGIG (reference sequence). The ends were cut back, 2 bases at V and 5 bases at J, with 12 bases in the middle. This CDR3 contains 13 residues. Here the CDR3 reads CAWSRGPGETQYF. As DNA, the CDR3 is TGTGCCTGGAGTCGAGGCCCTGGGGAGACCCAGTACTTC. The full variable domain, completed using reference TRBV30 and TRBJ2-5, is SQTIHQWPATLVQPVGSPLSLECTVEGTSNPNLYWYRQAAGRGLQLLFYSVGIGQISSEVPQNLSASRPQDRQFILSSKKLLLSDSGFYLCAWSRGPGETQYFGPGTRLLVL.

This clone was observed a handful of times. The rearrangement uses TRBV30 and TRBJ1-6; D is possibly TRBD1 (6 bases). V was cut by 1 base and J by 7 bases, with 8 bases left in between. CDR1 and CDR2 from the germline V gene are GTSNPN and SVGIG (reference sequence). The CDR3 is 13 residues long. The CDR3, as DNA: TGTGCCTGGAGTGGGGACACCAATTCACCCCTCCACTTT. Its translation is CAWSGDTNSPLHF.

The chain uses TRBV30 and TRBJ2-7, with TRBD1 matching 11 bases. V gave up 2 bases and J gave up 6 bases; unmatched junction bases: 9. Germline V gene lookup returns CDR1 GTSNPN and CDR2 SVGIG (reference sequence). CDR3 length: 15 amino acids. This CDR3 is CAWSLFGTGGFEQYF. The CDR3 DNA follows: TGTGCCTGGAGTCTTTTTGGGACAGGGGGGTTCGAGCAGTACTTC.

This clone was seen a handful of times. This rearrangement joins TRBV4-1 to TRBJ1-4; D is perhaps TRBD1 (6 bases). CDR1 is MGHRA and CDR2 is YSYEKL in the germline V gene. V lost 0 bases and J 7 bases, leaving 12 bases between the germline ends. The CDR3 consists of 15 residues. The CDR3 nucleotides are TGCGCCAGCAGCCAAGAAGCAGGGGAAGGTGAAAAACTGTTTTTT. Amino acids: CASSQEAGEGEKLFF.

The V call is TRBV30, the J call TRBJ2-7; a possible D gene is TRBD1 (6 bases). Germline CDR1 is GTSNPN and CDR2 is SVGIG (reference sequence). The CDR3 runs to 12 residues. The V gene lost 3 bases and the J gene lost 2 bases, with 8 bases spanning the gap. CDR3 amino acids: CAWRGQTYEQYF. The CDR3 nucleotides read TGTGCCTGGAGGGGACAAACCTACGAGCAGTACTTC.

The chain combines TRBV27 with TRBJ2-7; D is possibly TRBD2 (6 bases). Trimming took off 6 bases at V and 6 bases at J, with 18 bases between the two ends. Germline-derived CDR1 and CDR2 are MNHEY and SMNVEV (reference sequence). This CDR3 has 14 amino acids. In DNA, the CDR3 is TGTGCCAGCAGAAAGGAGGGATATACCACCGAGCAGTACTTC. This sequence encodes CASRKEGYTTEQYF.

The chain is built from TRBV6-5 and TRBJ1-2; D is uncertain. Germline V lookup: CDR1 MNHEY, CDR2 SVGAGI. Trimming shortened V by 8 bases and J by 4 bases, and 20 bases separated the two germline ends. The CDR3 contains 15 residues. Written as DNA, the CDR3 is TGTGCCAGCTCGGGATTCCGGACGCAGTTCTATGGCTACACCTTC. The encoded protein is CASSGFRTQFYGYTF.

A few counts support this clone. V is TRBV4-1 and J is TRBJ1-1; D is possibly TRBD1 (5 bases). The CDR3 contains 14 residues. Looked up from germline, CDR1 is MGHRA and CDR2 is YSYEKL. Trimming took off 3 bases at V and 4 bases at J, with 12 bases between the two ends. In DNA form, the CDR3 reads TGCGCCAGCAGCCACCGGGACGGAGGCACTGAAGCTTTCTTT. Amino acids: CASSHRDGGTEAFF.

The chain combines TRBV2 with TRBJ2-7; 8 positions agree with TRBD1. V dropped 6 bases and J dropped 3; count of bases not matched to a gene: 4. The CDR3 covers 13 residues. From germline, CDR1 is SNHLY and CDR2 FYNNEI. The CDR3 DNA reads TGTGCCAGCAGAAAGGACAGGGACTACGAGCAGTACTTC. Translated: CASRKDRDYEQYF.

This rearrangement joins TRBV6-5 to TRBJ1-2, with no clear D. The germline V and J ends were trimmed by 5 bases and 0 bases, with 13 bases remaining between them. The CDR3 contains 15 residues. Germline-derived CDR1 and CDR2 are MNHEY and SVGAGI. This CDR3 reads CASSAPGRSNYGYTF. DNA for the CDR3: TGTGCCAGCAGTGCCCCGGGCAGATCTAACTATGGCTACACCTTC.

The chain joins TRBV30 to TRBJ2-7; 9 bases line up with TRBD2. Germline CDR1 and CDR2: GTSNPN and SVGIG (reference sequence). The CDR3 runs 17 residues. After removal of 0 bases from V and 0 bases from J, the junction contained 9 bases not matched to a gene. The CDR3 protein is CAWSVPSGEHFSYEQYF. DNA of the CDR3: TGTGCCTGGAGTGTACCTAGCGGGGAACACTTCTCCTACGAGCAGTACTTC.

The V and J genes are TRBV30 and TRBJ2-1; D is possibly TRBD1 (5 bases). With 1 base removed from V and 6 bases from J, the gap between germline ends came to 10 bases. CDR3 length equals 13 residues. Germline CDR1 and CDR2: GTSNPN and SVGIG (reference sequence). The CDR3 region has the DNA TGTGCCTGGAGTGGGGGCCTGGGCAATGAGCAGTTCTTC. As protein: CAWSGGLGNEQFF. The full variable domain, in which reference TRBV30 and TRBJ2-1 provide the parts outside the CDR3, is SQTIHQWPATLVQPVGSPLSLECTVEGTSNPNLYWYRQAAGRGLQLLFYSVGIGQISSEVPQNLSASRPQDRQFILSSKKLLLSDSGFYLCAWSGGLGNEQFFGPGTRLTVL.

The chain couples TRBV30 to TRBJ2-5; TRBD2 agrees at 10 bases. The CDR3 consists of 13 residues. CDR1 and CDR2 (germline): GTSNPN, SVGIG (reference sequence). V was clipped by 8 bases and J by 5 bases; unmatched bases: 8. CDR3 loop: CASKRGGGETQYF. The CDR3 bases are TGTGCCAGTAAGCGGGGGGGCGGCGAGACCCAGTACTTC.